This TCR beta chain comes out of a study of breast tumors, draining lymph nodes, adjacent tissues. General study results and limits: The lymph node origin of tumor T cells was framed as consistent with a hypothesis, not demonstrated.

Turning to this clonotype: Its antigen is undetermined.

MiXCR, applied by TCRdb to the multiplex PCR reads, yields one record per CDR3 protein. In the table there are some 14,000 distinct CDR3 sequences, less than 70% of which are singletons. After removal of 5 bases from V and 5 bases from J, the junction contained 17 bases not matched to a gene. Germline V lookup: CDR1 SNHLY, CDR2 FYNNEI. The CDR3 length is 17 residues. The chain uses TRBV2 and TRBJ1-2; 7 positions match TRBD1. This clonotype was obtained from a female donor with breast cancer. Some clones in this sample may be carry-over from other donors' samples. Sequences were obtained from tumor-adjacent breast tissue. The DNA for the CDR3 is TGTGCCAGCAGTCCAAAAGGACCGGGACAGCCTCCGTATGGCTACACCTTC. Translated: CASSPKGPGQPPYGYTF.